This TCR beta chain was found in a study of cytomegalovirus exposure and HLA in healthy donors. Study details: A preliminary data release comprised 91 million or so unique TCRs obtained from HLA-typed donors.

The CDR3 is 12 amino acids. J lost 3 bases, V lost 4 bases, and 2 bases had no gene match. Germline V CDR1 and CDR2: GTSNPN, SVGIG (reference sequence). The primer mix had 60 Vbeta and 13 Jbeta primers. Assay used: immunoSEQ multiplex PCR; TCRdb lists only in-frame clones, some missing. Found here are roughly 150,000 clones, 60% to 80% of them singletons; the top ten hold about 10%. J is TRBJ1-1 and V is TRBV30, with 7 nucleotides matching TRBD1. The material sequenced was PBMCs. The receptor's source is a man between 18 and 29 years old in good health and CMV-seropositive. The CDR3: CAWKDRHTEAFF. In DNA, the CDR3 is TGTGCCTGGAAGGACAGGCACACTGAAGCTTTCTTT.